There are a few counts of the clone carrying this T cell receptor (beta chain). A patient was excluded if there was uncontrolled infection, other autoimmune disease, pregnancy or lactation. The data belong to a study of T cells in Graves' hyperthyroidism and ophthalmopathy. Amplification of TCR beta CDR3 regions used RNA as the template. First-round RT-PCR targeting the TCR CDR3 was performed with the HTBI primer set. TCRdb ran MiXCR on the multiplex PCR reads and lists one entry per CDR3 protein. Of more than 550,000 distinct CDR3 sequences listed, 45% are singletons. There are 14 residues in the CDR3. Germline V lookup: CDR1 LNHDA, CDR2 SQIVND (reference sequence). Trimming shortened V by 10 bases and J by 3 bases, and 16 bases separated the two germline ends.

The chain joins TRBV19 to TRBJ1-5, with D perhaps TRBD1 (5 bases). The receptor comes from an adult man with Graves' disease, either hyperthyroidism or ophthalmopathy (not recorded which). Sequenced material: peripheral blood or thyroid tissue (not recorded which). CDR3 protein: CATQDTGINQPQHF. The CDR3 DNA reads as TGTGCCACCCAGGATACAGGCATCAATCAGCCCCAGCATTTT.